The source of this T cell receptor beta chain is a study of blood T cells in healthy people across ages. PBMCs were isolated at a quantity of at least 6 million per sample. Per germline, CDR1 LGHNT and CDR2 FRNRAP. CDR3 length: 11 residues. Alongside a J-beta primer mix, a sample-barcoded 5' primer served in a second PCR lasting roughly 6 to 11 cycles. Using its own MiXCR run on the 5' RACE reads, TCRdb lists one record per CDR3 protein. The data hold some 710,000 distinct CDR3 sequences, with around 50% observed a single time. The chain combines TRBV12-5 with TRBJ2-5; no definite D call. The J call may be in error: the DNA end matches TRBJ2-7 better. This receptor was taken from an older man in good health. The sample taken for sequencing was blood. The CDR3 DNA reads TGTGCTAGGAGTTCCAGCTACGAGCAGTACTTC. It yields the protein CARSSSYEQYF.